This TCR beta chain was documented in a study of PD-1 blockade in classical Hodgkin lymphoma. Whole-study findings and limits: Baseline diversity in complete responders resembled that of newly diagnosed patients. Whereas CD4+ TCR diversity had risen significantly by C4D1, CD8+ TCR diversity had not.

The V end was cut by 4 bases, the J end by 1 base, with 14 bases between. In germline, CDR1 is SGHRS, CDR2 YFSETQ. This CDR3 comprises 16 residues. TCRdb's copy holds only in-frame clones and misses some; the assay was immunoSEQ multiplex PCR. The sample yields fewer than 100,000 clones, approximately 92% seen once. Every patient had relapsed following autologous stem cell transplantation, and cohorts differed in brentuximab vedotin exposure. With regard to this clone: The antigen remains undetermined.

The sequence derives from a human donor with classical Hodgkin lymphoma. The rearrangement uses TRBV5-1 and TRBJ2-2; no reliable D call. The material was peripheral blood mononuclear cells (PBMCs), obtained at baseline. The CDR3 reads CASSPWSAENTGELFF. For the CDR3, the DNA is TGCGCCAGCAGCCCGTGGTCTGCGGAGAACACCGGGGAGCTGTTTTTT.